This entry features one T cell receptor (beta chain) sequence. The target antigen is unknown. Libraries were prepared by immunoSEQ multiplex PCR; TCRdb keeps only in-frame clonotypes and omits some of them. The sample gives under 20,000 clones, 60% to 75% of which show up once; approximately 28% is in the top ten. The entry originates in a study of CD4 T cells in relation to SARS-CoV-2 and coronaviruses. On the study more broadly: The restricting HLA molecule for shared crossreactive spike epitopes was mapped. Study outcomes and limitations: Compared with monoreactive clones, crossreactive clones showed significantly weaker SARS-CoV-2 expansion.

The unexposed donors gave CD4+ T cells in about 2010-2019, prior to COVID-19. CD4+ T cells were isolated from the cells after 10 days of culture. Cells permitting, SARS-CoV-2 S/N and four cold-coronavirus spikes were tested on unexposed-donor CD4+ T cells. J gave up 3 bases and V 3 bases, and 7 bases lay outside the gene matches. Per germline, CDR1 WNHNN and CDR2 SYGVQD (reference sequence). The CDR3 extends over 15 amino acids. The source is a human donor in good health. The specimen was CD4+ T cells from PBMCs, cultured in vitro. The rearrangement uses TRBV10-1 and TRBJ2-7; 8 nucleotides agree with TRBD1. The CDR3 loop reads CASSDLTGEHYEQYF. Here the CDR3 DNA reads TGCGCCAGCAGTGACCTGACAGGGGAGCACTACGAGCAGTACTTC.